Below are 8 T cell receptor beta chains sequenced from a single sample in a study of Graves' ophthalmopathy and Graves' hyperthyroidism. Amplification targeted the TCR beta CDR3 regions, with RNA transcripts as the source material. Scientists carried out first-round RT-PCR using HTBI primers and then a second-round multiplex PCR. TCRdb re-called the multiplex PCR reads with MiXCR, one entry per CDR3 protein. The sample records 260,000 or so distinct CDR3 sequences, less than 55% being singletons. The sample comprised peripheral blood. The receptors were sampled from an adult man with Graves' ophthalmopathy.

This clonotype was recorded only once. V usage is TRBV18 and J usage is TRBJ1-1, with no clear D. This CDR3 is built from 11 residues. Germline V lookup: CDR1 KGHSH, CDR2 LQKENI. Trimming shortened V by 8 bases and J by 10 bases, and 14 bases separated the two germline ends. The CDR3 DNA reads TGTGCCAGCCGAGGTACTGGTGGAGCTTTCTTT. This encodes CASRGTGGAFF.

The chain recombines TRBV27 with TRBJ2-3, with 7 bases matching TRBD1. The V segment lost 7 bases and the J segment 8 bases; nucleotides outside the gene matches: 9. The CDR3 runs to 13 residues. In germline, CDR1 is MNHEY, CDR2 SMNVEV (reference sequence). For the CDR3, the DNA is TGTGCCAGCACCGACAGGGCCGAAGGTACGCAGTATTTT. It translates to CASTDRAEGTQYF.

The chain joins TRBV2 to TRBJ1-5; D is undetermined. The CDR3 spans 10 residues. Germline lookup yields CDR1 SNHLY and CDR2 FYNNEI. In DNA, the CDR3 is TGTGCTAGTGAGGGTCAGCCCCAGCATTTT. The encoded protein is CASEGQPQHF.

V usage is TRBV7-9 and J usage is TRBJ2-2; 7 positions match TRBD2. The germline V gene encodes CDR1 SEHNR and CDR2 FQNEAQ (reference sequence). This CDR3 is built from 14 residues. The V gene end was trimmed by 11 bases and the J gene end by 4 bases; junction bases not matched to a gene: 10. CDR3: CAGLLPGGTGELFF. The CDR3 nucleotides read TGTGCCGGACTCCTCCCGGGGGGCACCGGGGAGCTGTTTTTT. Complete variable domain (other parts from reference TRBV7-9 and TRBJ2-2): DTGVSQNPRHKITKRGQNVTFRCDPISEHNRLYWYRQTLGQGPEFLTYFQNEAQLEKSRLLSDRFSAERPKGSFSTLEIQRTEQGDSAMYLCAGLLPGGTGELFFGEGSRLTVL.

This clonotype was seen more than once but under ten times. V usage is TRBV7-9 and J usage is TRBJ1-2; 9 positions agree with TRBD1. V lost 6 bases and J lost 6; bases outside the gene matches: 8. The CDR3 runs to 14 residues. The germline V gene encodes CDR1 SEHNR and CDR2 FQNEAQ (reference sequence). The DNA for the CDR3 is TGTGCCAGCAGACAGAGGGGGACAGGGAATGGCTACACCTTC. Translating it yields CASRQRGTGNGYTF.

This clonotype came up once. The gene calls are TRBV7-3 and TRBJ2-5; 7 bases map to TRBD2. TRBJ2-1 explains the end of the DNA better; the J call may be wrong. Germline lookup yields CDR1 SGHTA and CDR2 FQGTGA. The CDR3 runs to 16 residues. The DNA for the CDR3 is TGTGCCAGCAGCTTGGGGGTAGCGGGTTCGGGCAATGAGCAGTTCTTC. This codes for CASSLGVAGSGNEQFF.

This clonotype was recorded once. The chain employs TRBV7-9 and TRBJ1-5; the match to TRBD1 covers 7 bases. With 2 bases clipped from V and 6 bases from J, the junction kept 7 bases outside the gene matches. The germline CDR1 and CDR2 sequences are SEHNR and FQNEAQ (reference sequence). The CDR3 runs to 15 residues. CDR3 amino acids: CASSLSRGPGQPQHF. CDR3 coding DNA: TGTGCCAGCAGCTTATCGAGGGGGCCCGGTCAGCCCCAGCATTTT.

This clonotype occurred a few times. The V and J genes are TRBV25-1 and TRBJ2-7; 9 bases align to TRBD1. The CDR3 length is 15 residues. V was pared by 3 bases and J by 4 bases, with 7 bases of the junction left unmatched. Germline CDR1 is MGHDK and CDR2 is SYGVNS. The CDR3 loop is CASSDSRGQGYEQYF. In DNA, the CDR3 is TGTGCCAGCAGTGATTCCCGGGGACAGGGTTACGAGCAGTACTTC.